The sequence of this T cell receptor beta chain was determined in a study of CD4+ T cells in melanoma. Study-level results: CD8+ T cell, macrophage and B cell function reportedly correlated with neoantigen-specific CD4+ T cells. Reportedly, melanoma neoantigen-specific CD4+ T cells showed varied differentiation states.

This CDR3 has 14 residues. The germline gives CDR1 SGHDT, CDR2 YYEEEE. Between the trimmed V and J ends, which lost 2 bases and 6 bases, there was a span of 12 bases. The table came from immunoSEQ multiplex PCR; TCRdb's copy has only in-frame clones and leaves some out. The sample lists about 140,000 clones; 85% to 95% were seen once. Remarks on this clone: No antigen is known for it.

The chain couples TRBV5-6 to TRBJ1-5; TRBD1 is a possible D gene (6 bases). This TCR came from a human donor with melanoma. For the CDR3, the DNA is TGTGCCAGCAGCTTTTACGCGGGGGCTCAGCCCCAGCATTTT. It translates to CASSFYAGAQPQHF. The full variable domain, in which reference TRBV5-6 and TRBJ1-5 provide the parts outside the CDR3, is DAGVTQSPTHLIKTRGQQVTLRCSPKSGHDTVSWYQQALGQGPQFIFQYYEEEERQRGNFPDRFSGHQFPNYSSELNVNALLLGDSALYLCASSFYAGAQPQHFGDGTRLSIL.